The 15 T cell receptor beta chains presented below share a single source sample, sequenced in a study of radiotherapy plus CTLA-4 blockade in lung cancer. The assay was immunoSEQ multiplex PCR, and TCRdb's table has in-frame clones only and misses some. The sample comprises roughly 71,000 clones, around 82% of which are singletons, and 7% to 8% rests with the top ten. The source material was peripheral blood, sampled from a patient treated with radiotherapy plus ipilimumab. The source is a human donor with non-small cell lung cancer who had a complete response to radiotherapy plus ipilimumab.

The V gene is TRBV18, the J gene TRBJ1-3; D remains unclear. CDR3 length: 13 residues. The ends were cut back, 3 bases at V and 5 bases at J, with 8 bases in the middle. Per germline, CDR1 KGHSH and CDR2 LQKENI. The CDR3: CASSPGERNTIYF. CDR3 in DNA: TGTGCCAGCTCACCTGGGGAGAGAAACACCATATATTTT. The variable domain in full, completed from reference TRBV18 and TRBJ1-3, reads NAGVMQNPRHLVRRRGQEARLRCSPMKGHSHVYWYRQLPEEGLKFMVYLQKENIIDESGMPKERFSAEFPKEGPSILRIQQVVRGDSAAYFCASSPGERNTIYFGEGSWLTVV.

The CDR3: CASSYRGTSGAYEQYF. The CDR3 DNA reads as TGTGCCAGCAGTTACCGGGGGACTAGCGGAGCCTACGAGCAGTACTTC. This chain uses TRBV6-6 with TRBJ2-7, with 11 bases matching TRBD2. From germline, CDR1 is MNHNY and CDR2 SVGAGI (reference sequence). This CDR3 comprises 16 residues. The J segment lost 2 bases and the V segment lost 2 bases, leaving 5 bases of the junction unmatched.

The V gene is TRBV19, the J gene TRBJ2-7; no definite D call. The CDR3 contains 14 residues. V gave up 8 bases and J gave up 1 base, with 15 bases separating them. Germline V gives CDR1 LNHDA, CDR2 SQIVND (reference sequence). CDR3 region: CASRARARSYEQYF. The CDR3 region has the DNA TGTGCCAGTCGGGCCCGCGCGCGTTCCTACGAGCAGTACTTC. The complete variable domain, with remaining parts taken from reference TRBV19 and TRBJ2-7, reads DGGITQSPKYLFRKEGQNVTLSCEQNLNHDAMYWYRQDPGQGLRLIYYSQIVNDFQKGDIAEGYSVSREKKESFPLTVTSAQKNPTAFYLCASRARARSYEQYFGPGTRLTVT.

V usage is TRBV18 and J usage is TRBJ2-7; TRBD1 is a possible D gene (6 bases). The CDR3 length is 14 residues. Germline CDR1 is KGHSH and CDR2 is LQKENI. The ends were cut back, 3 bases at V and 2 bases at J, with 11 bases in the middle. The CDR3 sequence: CASSPQQGTYEQYF. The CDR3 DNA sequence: TGTGCCAGCTCACCCCAACAGGGTACCTACGAGCAGTACTTC.

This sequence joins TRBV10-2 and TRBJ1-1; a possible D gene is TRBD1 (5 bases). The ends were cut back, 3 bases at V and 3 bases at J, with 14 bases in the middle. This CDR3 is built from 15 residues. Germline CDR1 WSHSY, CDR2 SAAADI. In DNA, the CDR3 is TGCGCCAGCAGTGATCTAGGGGTGGCGGACACTGAAGCTTTCTTT. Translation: CASSDLGVADTEAFF.

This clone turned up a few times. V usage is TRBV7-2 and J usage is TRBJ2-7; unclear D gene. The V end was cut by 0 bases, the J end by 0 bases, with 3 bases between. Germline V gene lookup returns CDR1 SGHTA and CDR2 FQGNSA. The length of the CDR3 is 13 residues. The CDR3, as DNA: TGTGCCAGCAGCTTAGCGGTCTCCTACGAGCAGTACGTC. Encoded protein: CASSLAVSYEQYV.

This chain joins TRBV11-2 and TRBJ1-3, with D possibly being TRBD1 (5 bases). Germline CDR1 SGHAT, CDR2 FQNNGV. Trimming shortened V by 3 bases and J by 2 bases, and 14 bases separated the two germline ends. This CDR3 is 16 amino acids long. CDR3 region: CASSFRTRDAGNTIYF. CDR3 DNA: TGTGCCAGCAGCTTCAGAACCCGGGACGCTGGAAACACCATATATTTT.

Here the CDR3 DNA reads TGCGCCAGCAGTGAGTCGACAGGGGGTTGGGGCACCGGGGAGCTGTTTTTT. It encodes CASSESTGGWGTGELFF. J is TRBJ2-2 and V is TRBV10-1, with 9 bases that match TRBD1. The CDR3 spans 17 residues. V lost 0 bases to trimming and J lost 4 bases; unmatched junction nucleotides: 6. Germline loops: CDR1 WNHNN, CDR2 SYGVQD (reference sequence).

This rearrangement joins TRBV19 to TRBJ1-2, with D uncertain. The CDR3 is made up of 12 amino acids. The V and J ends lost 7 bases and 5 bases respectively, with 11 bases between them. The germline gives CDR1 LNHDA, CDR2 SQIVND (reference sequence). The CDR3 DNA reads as TGTGCCAGTATGGGCAGATGGTATGGCTACACCTTC. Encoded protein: CASMGRWYGYTF. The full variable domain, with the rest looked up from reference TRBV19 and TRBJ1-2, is DGGITQSPKYLFRKEGQNVTLSCEQNLNHDAMYWYRQDPGQGLRLIYYSQIVNDFQKGDIAEGYSVSREKKESFPLTVTSAQKNPTAFYLCASMGRWYGYTFGSGTRLTVV.

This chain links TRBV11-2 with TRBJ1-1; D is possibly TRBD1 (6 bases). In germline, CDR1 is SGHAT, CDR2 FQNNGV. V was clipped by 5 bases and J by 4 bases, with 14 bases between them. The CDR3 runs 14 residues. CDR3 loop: CASSPQGFSTEAFF. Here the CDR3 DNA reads TGTGCCAGCAGCCCACAGGGATTTAGCACTGAAGCTTTCTTT.

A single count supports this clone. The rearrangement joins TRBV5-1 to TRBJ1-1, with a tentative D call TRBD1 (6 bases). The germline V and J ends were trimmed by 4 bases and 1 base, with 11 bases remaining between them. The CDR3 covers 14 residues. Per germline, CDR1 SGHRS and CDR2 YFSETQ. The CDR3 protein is CASSPQGGNTEAFF. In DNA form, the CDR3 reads TGCGCCAGCAGCCCACAGGGAGGGAACACTGAAGCTTTCTTT.

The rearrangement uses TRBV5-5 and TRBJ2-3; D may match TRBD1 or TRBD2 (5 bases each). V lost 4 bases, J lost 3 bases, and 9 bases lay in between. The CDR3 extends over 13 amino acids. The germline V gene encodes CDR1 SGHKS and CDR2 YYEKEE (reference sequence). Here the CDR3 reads CASSVEGTDTQYF. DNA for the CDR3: TGTGCCAGCAGCGTCGAGGGGACAGATACGCAGTATTTT.

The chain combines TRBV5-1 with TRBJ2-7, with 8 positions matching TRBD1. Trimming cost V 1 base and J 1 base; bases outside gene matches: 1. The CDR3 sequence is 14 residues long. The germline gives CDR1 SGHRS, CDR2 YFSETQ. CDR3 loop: CASSLWTGSYEQYF. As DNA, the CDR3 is TGCGCCAGCAGCTTGTGGACAGGGTCCTACGAGCAGTACTTC.

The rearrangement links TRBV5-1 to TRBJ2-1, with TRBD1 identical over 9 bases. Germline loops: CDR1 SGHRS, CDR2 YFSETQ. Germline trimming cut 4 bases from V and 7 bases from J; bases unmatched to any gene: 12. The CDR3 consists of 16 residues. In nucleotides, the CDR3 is TGCGCCAGCAGCATAGAGGGACAGGGTGGGGGGAATGAGCAGTTCTTC. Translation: CASSIEGQGGGNEQFF. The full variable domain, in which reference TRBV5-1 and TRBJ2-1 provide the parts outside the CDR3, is KAGVTQTPRYLIKTRGQQVTLSCSPISGHRSVSWYQQTPGQGLQFLFEYFSETQRNKGNFPGRFSGRQFSNSRSEMNVSTLELGDSALYLCASSIEGQGGGNEQFFGPGTRLTVL.

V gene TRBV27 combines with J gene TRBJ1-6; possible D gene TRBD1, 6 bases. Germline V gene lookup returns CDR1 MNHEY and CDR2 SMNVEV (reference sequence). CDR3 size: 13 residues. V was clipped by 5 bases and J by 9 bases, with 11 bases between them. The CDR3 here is CASSPARGSPLHF. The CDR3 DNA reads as TGTGCCAGCAGTCCAGCCAGGGGTTCACCCCTCCACTTT.